This entry lists 13 T cell receptor beta chains sequenced from one sample in a study of cytomegalovirus exposure and HLA in healthy donors. The PCR was carried out with 60 Vbeta primers and 13 Jbeta primers. Method: immunoSEQ multiplex PCR; TCRdb's copy keeps in-frame clones and lacks some. The table shows some 140,000 clones, with 80% occurring only once. Sequenced: PBMCs. These receptors came from a male donor in good health and CMV-seropositive.

This CDR3 is CASSYMGQGGTDTQYF. The CDR3 nucleotides read TGTGCCAGCAGTTACATGGGACAGGGGGGCACAGATACGCAGTATTTT. The V and J genes are TRBV6-6 and TRBJ2-3, with TRBD1 matching over 11 bases. Looked up from germline, CDR1 is MNHNY and CDR2 is SVGAGI (reference sequence). The CDR3 runs to 16 residues. V was pared by 2 bases and J by 1 base, with 2 bases of the junction left unmatched.

The V call is TRBV7-2, the J call TRBJ2-7, with D unresolved. Germline V CDR1 and CDR2: SGHTA, FQGNSA. V was pared by 7 bases and J by 1 base, with 14 bases between. The CDR3 consists of 14 residues. The CDR3 nucleotides are TGTGCCAGCACCAAGAGTGCGTTTTCCTACGAGCAGTACTTC. This sequence encodes CASTKSAFSYEQYF. Combining the CDR3 with reference TRBV7-2 and TRBJ2-7 gives the whole variable domain GAGVSQSPSNKVTEKGKDVELRCDPISGHTALYWYRQSLGQGLEFLIYFQGNSAPDKSGLPSDRFSAERTGGSVSTLTIQRTQQEDSAVYLCASTKSAFSYEQYFGPGTRLTVT.

The chain links TRBV25-1 to TRBJ1-6; the match to TRBD1 covers 9 bases. V dropped 4 bases and J dropped 9; count of bases not matched to a gene: 4. Germline CDR1 is MGHDK and CDR2 is SYGVNS. The CDR3 is 14 amino acids. As DNA, the CDR3 is TGTGCCAGCAGTGGAGGGACAGGGTCTTCACCCCTCCACTTT. It is translated as CASSGGTGSSPLHF.

The genes are TRBV19 and TRBJ2-5; 15 nucleotides match TRBD2. The CDR3 contains 17 residues. V shed 5 bases and J 4 bases; nucleotides not matched to a gene: 8. Per germline, CDR1 LNHDA and CDR2 SQIVND (reference sequence). In DNA form, the CDR3 reads TGTGCCAGTAGTTTTCTAGGACTAGCGGGGGGGGGAGAGACCCAGTACTTC. Translation gives CASSFLGLAGGGETQYF. Drawing the rest from reference TRBV19 and TRBJ2-5, the complete variable domain is DGGITQSPKYLFRKEGQNVTLSCEQNLNHDAMYWYRQDPGQGLRLIYYSQIVNDFQKGDIAEGYSVSREKKESFPLTVTSAQKNPTAFYLCASSFLGLAGGGETQYFGPGTRLLVL.

The genes are TRBV4-1 and TRBJ2-1; D is possibly TRBD2 (7 bases). Germline V gives CDR1 MGHRA, CDR2 YSYEKL. The ends were cut back, 0 bases at V and 0 bases at J, with 12 bases in the middle. The CDR3 loop spans 17 amino acids. CDR3 residues: CASSQEGGGFSYNEQFF. CDR3 DNA sequence: TGCGCCAGCAGCCAAGAGGGAGGGGGTTTCTCCTACAATGAGCAGTTCTTC.

The chain has TRBV21-1 and TRBJ1-1. TRBV21-1 is annotated as a pseudogene. CDR3 length equals 16 residues. In DNA form, the CDR3 reads TGTGCCAGCAGCAAACCGGGACTGAAAGCCCCGGGTGAAGCTTTCTTT. This codes for CASSKPGLKAPGEAFF.

This clone occurred once. The chain recombines TRBV7-8 with TRBJ2-5, with 11 bases that match TRBD2. J gave up 2 bases and V 1 base, and 3 bases lay outside the gene matches. CDR3 size: 16 residues. Germline values: CDR1 SGHVS, CDR2 FQNEAQ. In DNA form, the CDR3 reads TGTGCCAGCAGCTTAGAGACTAGCGGGGAGCAAGAGACCCAGTACTTC. It is translated as CASSLETSGEQETQYF.

This clone occurred once. DNA of the CDR3: TGCGCCAGCAGCTTCGGAGACAGGGCGGCCTACGAGCAGTACTTC. It yields the protein CASSFGDRAAYEQYF. The genes are TRBV5-1 and TRBJ2-7; 7 bases line up with TRBD1. The V segment lost 2 bases and the J segment 2 bases; nucleotides outside the gene matches: 7. This CDR3 comprises 15 residues. CDR1 and CDR2 from the germline V gene are SGHRS and YFSETQ.

The chain carries TRBV5-4 and TRBJ2-7; 8 bases map to TRBD2. The V gene's germline CDR1 is SGHNT and CDR2 YYREEE (reference sequence). With 0 bases clipped from V and 5 bases from J, the junction kept 7 bases outside the gene matches. The CDR3 totals 15 residues. The CDR3 here is CASSLAGGPVDEQYF. The CDR3, as DNA: TGTGCCAGCAGCTTGGCGGGAGGGCCGGTCGACGAGCAGTACTTC.

J is TRBJ2-1 and V is TRBV19; TRBD2 matches 8 bases. The CDR3 sequence is 16 residues long. In germline, CDR1 is LNHDA, CDR2 SQIVND (reference sequence). V was pared by 1 base and J by 7 bases, with 9 bases of the junction left unmatched. CDR3 amino acids: CASSIVGLAGFNEQFF. In nucleotides, the CDR3 is TGTGCCAGTAGTATAGTTGGTCTAGCGGGTTTTAATGAGCAGTTCTTC.

The rearrangement uses TRBV27 and TRBJ2-1; 12 bases match TRBD2. The germline V gene encodes CDR1 MNHEY and CDR2 SMNVEV (reference sequence). Losses at the gene ends were 8 bases for V and 7 bases for J; bases not matched to a gene: 9. The CDR3 consists of 15 residues. The CDR3 coding sequence is TGTGCCAGCCAGCGACTAGCGGGAGCTAAGAATGAGCAGTTCTTC. It codes for CASQRLAGAKNEQFF.

This rearrangement joins TRBV4-2 to TRBJ2-2, with 8 bases fitting TRBD2. The CDR3 length is 20 residues. Germline lookup yields CDR1 LGHNA and CDR2 YNFKEQ. The V gene end was trimmed by 0 bases and the J gene end by 3 bases; junction bases not matched to a gene: 15. The CDR3 sequence is CASSQEWTIGGTSDTGELFF. DNA for the CDR3: TGTGCCAGCAGCCAAGAATGGACAATAGGCGGGACTAGTGACACCGGGGAGCTGTTTTTT.

The rearrangement links TRBV28 to TRBJ2-7; D unclear. V shed 8 bases and J shed 2 bases, with 10 bases lying between them. Looked up from germline, CDR1 is MDHEN and CDR2 is SYDVKM. CDR3 length equals 12 residues. The CDR3 coding sequence is TGTGCCAGCTCCACGCGAGCCTACGAGCAGTACTTC. The encoded protein is CASSTRAYEQYF.